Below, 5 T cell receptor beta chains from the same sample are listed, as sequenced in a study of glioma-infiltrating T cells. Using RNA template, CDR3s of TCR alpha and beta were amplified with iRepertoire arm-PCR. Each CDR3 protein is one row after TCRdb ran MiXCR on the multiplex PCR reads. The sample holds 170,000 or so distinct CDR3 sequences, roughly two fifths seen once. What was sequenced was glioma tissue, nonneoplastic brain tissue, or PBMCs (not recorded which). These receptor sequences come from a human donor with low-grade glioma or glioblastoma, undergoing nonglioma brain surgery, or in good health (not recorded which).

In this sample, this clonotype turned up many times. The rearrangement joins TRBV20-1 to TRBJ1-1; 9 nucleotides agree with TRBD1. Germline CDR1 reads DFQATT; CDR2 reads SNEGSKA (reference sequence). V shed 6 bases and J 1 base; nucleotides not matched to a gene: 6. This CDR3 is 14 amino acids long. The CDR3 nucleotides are TGCAGTGCGCGGACAGGGGCGAAGAACACTGAAGCTTTCTTT. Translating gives CSARTGAKNTEAFF.

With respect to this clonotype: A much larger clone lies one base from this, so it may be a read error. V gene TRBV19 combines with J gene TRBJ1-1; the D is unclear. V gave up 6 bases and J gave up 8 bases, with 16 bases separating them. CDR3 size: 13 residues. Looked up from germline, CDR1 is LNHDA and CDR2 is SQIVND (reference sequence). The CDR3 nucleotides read TGTGCCAGTAGCCGCACGCGGCAGAGAGAAGCTTTCTTT. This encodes CASSRTRQREAFF.

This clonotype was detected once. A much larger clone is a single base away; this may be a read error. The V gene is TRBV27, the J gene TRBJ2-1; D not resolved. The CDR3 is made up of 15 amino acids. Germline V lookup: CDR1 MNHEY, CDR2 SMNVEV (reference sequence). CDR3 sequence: CVSSLPGISYNEQFF. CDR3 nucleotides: TGTGTCAGCAGTTTACCGGGTATCTCCTACAATGAGCAGTTCTTC.

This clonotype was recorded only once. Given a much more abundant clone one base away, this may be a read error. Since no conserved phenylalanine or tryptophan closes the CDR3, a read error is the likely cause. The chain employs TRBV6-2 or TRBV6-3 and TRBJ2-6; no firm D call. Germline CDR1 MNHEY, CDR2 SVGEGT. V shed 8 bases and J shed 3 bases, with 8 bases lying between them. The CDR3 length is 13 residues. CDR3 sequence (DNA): TGTGCCAGCCATACCGATGGGGCCAACGTCCTGACTTTA. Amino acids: CASHTDGANVLTL.

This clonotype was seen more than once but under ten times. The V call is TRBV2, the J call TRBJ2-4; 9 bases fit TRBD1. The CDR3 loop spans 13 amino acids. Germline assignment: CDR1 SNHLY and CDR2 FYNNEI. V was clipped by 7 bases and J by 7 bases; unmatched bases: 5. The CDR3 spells CASNGQGRNIQYF. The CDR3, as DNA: TGTGCCAGCAACGGACAGGGGCGGAACATTCAGTACTTC.